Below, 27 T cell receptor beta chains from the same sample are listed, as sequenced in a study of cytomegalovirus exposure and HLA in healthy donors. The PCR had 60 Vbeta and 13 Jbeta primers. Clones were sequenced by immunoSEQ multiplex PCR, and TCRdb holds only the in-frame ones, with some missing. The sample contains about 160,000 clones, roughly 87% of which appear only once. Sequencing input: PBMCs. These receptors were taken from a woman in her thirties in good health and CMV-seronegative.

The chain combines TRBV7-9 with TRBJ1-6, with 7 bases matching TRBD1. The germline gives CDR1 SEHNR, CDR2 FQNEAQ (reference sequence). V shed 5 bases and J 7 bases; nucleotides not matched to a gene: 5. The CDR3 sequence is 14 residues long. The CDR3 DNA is TGTGCCAGCAGCCCAGACAGGGCAAATTCACCCCTCCACTTT. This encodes CASSPDRANSPLHF.

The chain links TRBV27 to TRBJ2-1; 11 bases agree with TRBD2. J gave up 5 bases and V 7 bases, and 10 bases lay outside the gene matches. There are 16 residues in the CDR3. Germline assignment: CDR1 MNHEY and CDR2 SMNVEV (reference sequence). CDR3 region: CASTLTPGLADNEQFF. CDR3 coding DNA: TGTGCCAGCACCTTAACCCCGGGACTAGCGGACAATGAGCAGTTCTTC.

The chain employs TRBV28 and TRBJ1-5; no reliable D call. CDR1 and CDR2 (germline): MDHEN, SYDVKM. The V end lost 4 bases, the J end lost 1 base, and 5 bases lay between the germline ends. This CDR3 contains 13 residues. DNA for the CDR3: TGTGCCAGCAGTTCGGTGAGCAATCAGCCCCAGCATTTT. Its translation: CASSSVSNQPQHF. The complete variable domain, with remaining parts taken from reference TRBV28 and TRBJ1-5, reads DVKVTQSSRYLVKRTGEKVFLECVQDMDHENMFWYRQDPGLGLRLIYFSYDVKMKEKGDIPEGYSVSREKKERFSLILESASTNQTSMYLCASSSVSNQPQHFGDGTRLSIL.

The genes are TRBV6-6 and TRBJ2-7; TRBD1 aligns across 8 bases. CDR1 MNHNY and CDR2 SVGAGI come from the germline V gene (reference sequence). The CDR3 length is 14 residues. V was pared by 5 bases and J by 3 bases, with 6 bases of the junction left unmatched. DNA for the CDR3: TGTGCCAGCAGTACCCGGGACAGGAACTACGAGCAGTACTTC. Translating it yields CASSTRDRNYEQYF.

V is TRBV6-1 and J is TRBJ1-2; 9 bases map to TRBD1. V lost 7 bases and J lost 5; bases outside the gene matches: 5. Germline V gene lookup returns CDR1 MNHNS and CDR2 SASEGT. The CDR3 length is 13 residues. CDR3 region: CASTPTGGYGYTF. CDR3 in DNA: TGTGCCAGCACTCCGACAGGGGGATATGGCTACACCTTC.

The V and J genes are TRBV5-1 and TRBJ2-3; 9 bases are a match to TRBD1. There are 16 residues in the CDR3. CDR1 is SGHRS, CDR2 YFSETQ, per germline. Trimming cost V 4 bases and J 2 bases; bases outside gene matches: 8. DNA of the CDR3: TGCGCCAGCAGCCTTACCGGGACAGGGTTCACAGATACGCAGTATTTT. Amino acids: CASSLTGTGFTDTQYF.

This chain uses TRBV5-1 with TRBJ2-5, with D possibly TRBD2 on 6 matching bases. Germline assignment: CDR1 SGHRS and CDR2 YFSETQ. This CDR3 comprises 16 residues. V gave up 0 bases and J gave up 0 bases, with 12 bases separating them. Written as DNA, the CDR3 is TGCGCCAGCAGCTTGGCCCAAGCGGGCTACCAAGAGACCCAGTACTTC. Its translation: CASSLAQAGYQETQYF.

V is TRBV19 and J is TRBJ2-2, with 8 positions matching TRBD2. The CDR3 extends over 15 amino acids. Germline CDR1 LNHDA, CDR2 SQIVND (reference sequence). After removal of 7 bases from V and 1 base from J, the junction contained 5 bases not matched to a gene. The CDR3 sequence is CASMLLAVNTGELFF. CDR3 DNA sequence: TGTGCCAGTATGTTACTAGCGGTGAACACCGGGGAGCTGTTTTTT.

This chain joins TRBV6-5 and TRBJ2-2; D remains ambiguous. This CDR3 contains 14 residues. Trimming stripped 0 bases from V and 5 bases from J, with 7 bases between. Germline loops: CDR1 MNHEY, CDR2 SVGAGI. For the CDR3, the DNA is TGTGCCAGCAGTTACTCGACTGGGACCGGGGAGCTGTTTTTT. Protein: CASSYSTGTGELFF.

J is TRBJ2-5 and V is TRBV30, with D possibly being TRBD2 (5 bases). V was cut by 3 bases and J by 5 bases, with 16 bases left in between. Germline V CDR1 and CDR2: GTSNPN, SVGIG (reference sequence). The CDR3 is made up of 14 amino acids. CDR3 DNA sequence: TGTGCCTGGAGGCCCCTACCGGGGTCGGAGACCCAGTACTTC. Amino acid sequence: CAWRPLPGSETQYF.

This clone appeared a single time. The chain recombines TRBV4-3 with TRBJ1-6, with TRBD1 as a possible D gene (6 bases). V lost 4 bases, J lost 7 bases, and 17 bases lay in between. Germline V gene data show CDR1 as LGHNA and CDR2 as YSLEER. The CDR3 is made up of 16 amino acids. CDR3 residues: CASSRDTRDTNSPLHF. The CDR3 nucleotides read TGCGCCAGCAGCCGAGATACCCGGGACACCAATTCACCCCTCCACTTT.

As DNA, the CDR3 is TGTGCCAGCAGTTTTGGCAGCACAGATACGCAGTATTTT. Protein sequence: CASSFGSTDTQYF. The rearrangement joins TRBV27 to TRBJ2-3; D is uncertain. From germline, CDR1 is MNHEY and CDR2 SMNVEV (reference sequence). The CDR3 is made up of 13 amino acids. V was pared by 3 bases and J by 0 bases, with 4 bases between.

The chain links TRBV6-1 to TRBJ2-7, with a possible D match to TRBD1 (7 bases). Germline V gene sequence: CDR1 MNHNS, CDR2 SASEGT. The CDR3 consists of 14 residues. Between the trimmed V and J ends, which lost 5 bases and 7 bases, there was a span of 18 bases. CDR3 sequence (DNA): TGTGCCAGCAGTTCCCGGGCAGGGGGAGGTGAGCAGTACTTC. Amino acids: CASSSRAGGGEQYF.

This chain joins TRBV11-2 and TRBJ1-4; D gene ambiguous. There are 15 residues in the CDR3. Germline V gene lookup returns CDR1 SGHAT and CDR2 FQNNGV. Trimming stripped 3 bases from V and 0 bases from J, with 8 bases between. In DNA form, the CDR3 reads TGTGCCAGCAGCTTTAGCGGACCAACTAATGAAAAACTGTTTTTT. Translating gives CASSFSGPTNEKLFF.

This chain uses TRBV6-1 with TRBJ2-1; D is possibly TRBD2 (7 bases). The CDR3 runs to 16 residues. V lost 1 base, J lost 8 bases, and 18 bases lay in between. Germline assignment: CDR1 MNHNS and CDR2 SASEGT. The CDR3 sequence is CASSEVGGGPRDEQFF. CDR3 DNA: TGTGCCAGCAGTGAAGTGGGAGGGGGACCACGGGATGAGCAGTTCTTC.

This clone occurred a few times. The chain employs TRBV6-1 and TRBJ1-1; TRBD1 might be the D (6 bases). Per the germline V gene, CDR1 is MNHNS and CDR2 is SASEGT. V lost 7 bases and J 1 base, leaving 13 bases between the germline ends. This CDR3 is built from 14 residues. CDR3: CASIPRTANTEAFF. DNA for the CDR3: TGTGCCAGCATTCCAAGGACAGCGAACACTGAAGCTTTCTTT.

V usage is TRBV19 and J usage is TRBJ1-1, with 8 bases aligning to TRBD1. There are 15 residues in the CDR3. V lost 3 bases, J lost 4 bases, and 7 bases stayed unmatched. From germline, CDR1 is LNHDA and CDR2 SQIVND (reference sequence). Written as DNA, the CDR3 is TGTGCCAGTAGTATGCGCGGGACAGGAGGCACTGAAGCTTTCTTT. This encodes CASSMRGTGGTEAFF.

For the CDR3, the DNA is TGTGCCAGCAGCCACGGACTAGCGGGAGGGCCCTCCTACAATGAGCAGTTCTTC. Its protein is CASSHGLAGGPSYNEQFF. The chain joins TRBV7-9 to TRBJ2-1, with 15 positions matching TRBD2. CDR3 length equals 18 residues. V shed 5 bases, J shed 0 bases, and the junction held 5 bases outside the gene matches. Germline CDR1 is SEHNR and CDR2 is FQNEAQ (reference sequence).

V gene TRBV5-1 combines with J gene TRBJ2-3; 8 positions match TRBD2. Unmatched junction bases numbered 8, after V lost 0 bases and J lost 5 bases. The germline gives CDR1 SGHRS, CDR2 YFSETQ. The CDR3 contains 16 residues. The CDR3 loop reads CASSLVLGRAGDTQYF. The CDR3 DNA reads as TGCGCCAGCAGCTTGGTGCTCGGGAGGGCTGGAGATACGCAGTATTTT. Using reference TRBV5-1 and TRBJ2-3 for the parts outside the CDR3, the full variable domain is KAGVTQTPRYLIKTRGQQVTLSCSPISGHRSVSWYQQTPGQGLQFLFEYFSETQRNKGNFPGRFSGRQFSNSRSEMNVSTLELGDSALYLCASSLVLGRAGDTQYFGPGTRLTVL.

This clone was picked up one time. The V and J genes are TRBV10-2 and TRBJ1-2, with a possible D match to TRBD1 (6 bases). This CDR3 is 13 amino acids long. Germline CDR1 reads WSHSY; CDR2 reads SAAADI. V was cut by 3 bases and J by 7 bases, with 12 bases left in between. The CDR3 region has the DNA TGCGCCAGCAGTGAACGGGGGGCAGGTGGCTACACCTTC. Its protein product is CASSERGAGGYTF.

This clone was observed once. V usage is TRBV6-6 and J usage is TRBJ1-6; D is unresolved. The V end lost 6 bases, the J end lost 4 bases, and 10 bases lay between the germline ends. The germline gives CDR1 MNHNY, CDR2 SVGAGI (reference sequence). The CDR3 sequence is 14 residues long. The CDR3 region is CASSNTEYNSPLHF. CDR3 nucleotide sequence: TGTGCCAGCAGCAACACGGAGTATAATTCACCCCTCCACTTT.

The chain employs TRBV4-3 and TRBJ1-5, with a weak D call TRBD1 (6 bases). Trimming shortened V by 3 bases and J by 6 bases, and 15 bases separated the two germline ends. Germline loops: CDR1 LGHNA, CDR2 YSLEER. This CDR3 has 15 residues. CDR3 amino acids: CASSQETGSSQPQHF. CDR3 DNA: TGCGCCAGCAGCCAGGAAACAGGGTCCAGTCAGCCCCAGCATTTT.

CDR3: CASSPRQGRTYEQYF. The CDR3 DNA sequence: TGTGCCAGCAGCCCCAGACAGGGGCGTACCTACGAGCAGTACTTC. This chain uses TRBV7-2 with TRBJ2-7; 8 bases agree with TRBD1. The CDR3 spans 15 residues. The ends lost 5 bases at V and 2 bases at J; junction bases unmatched: 8. From germline, CDR1 is SGHTA and CDR2 FQGNSA. Full variable domain (missing parts from reference TRBV7-2 and TRBJ2-7): GAGVSQSPSNKVTEKGKDVELRCDPISGHTALYWYRQSLGQGLEFLIYFQGNSAPDKSGLPSDRFSAERTGGSVSTLTIQRTQQEDSAVYLCASSPRQGRTYEQYFGPGTRLTVT.

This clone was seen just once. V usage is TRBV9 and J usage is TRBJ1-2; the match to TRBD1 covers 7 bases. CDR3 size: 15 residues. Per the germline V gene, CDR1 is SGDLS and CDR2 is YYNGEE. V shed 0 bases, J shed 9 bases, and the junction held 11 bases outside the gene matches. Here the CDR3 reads CASSVVGTAPNSYTF. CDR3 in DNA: TGTGCCAGCAGCGTAGTTGGGACAGCCCCGAATAGCTACACCTTC.

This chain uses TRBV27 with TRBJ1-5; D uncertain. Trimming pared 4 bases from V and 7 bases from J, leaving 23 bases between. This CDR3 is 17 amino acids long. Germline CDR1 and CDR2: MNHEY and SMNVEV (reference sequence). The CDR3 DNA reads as TGTGCCAGCAGTTCCCCGGCGGAGAGGGTGTTGGGGCAGCCCCAGCATTTT. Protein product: CASSSPAERVLGQPQHF.

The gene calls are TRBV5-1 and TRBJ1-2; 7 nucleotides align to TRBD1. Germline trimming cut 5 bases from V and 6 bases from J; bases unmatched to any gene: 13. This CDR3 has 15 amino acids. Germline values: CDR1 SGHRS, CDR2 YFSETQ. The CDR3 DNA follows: TGCGCCAGCAGGGGCACCACAGGGGCTGAGAATGGCTACACCTTC. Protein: CASRGTTGAENGYTF.

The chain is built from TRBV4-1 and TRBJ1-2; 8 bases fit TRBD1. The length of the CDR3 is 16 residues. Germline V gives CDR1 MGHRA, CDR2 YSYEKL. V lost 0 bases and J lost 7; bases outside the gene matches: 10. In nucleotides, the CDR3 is TGCGCCAGCAGCCAAGATCGGACAGGGATACCCAGTGGCTACACCTTC. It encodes CASSQDRTGIPSGYTF.